This T cell receptor (beta chain) derives from a study of spatial heterogeneity in lung cancer. The CDR3 is 16 residues long. Germline assignment: CDR1 LGHDT and CDR2 YNNKEL (reference sequence). Worth noting for this clonotype: Mismatch with germline at one junction end may stem from a read error.

Every molecule of TCR cDNA had its own unique molecular identifier. A single record per CDR3 protein comes from TCRdb applying MiXCR to the 5' RACE reads. The table has about 2,500 distinct CDR3 sequences, about 12% seen once; the top ten hold around 60%. Time point here: sample taken at primary tumor resection. Researchers sequenced whole RNA taken from tumor, nontumor lung or frozen PBMC without sorting. The approximately 78 donors had untreated early-stage non-small cell lung cancer. This rearrangement joins TRBV3-1 to TRBJ2-2; the D gene is possibly TRBD2 (6 bases). This clonotype was obtained from a male donor with early-stage non-small cell lung cancer. The input for sequencing was PBMCs, taken at surgery. Here the CDR3 reads CTSNRLGTSNTGELFF. CDR3 coding DNA: TGTACCAGCAACAGGCTCGGGACTTCGAACACCGGGGAGCTGTTTTTT.